A single T cell receptor beta chain is shown here with its context. Its specificity is not known. This record comes from a study of shared clonotypes between healthy human individuals. Study-wide context: With ages of 18 to 49, the donors were a couple of women and a few men.

Original data processing: Filtering was not the same, since immunoSEQ gave junction-only sequences without quality scores. Generated by immunoSEQ multiplex PCR, the TCRdb table keeps only in-frame clones and is missing some. V, J and clone size reflect that table, while D and trimming were determined from the DNA. Seen here are approximately 2,300,000 clones, 85% to 95% observed once, and the top ten hold about 0.36%. Germline V gene sequence: CDR1 GTSNPN, CDR2 SVGIG (reference sequence). The germline V and J ends were trimmed by 3 bases and 6 bases, with 19 bases remaining between them. CDR3 size: 15 residues. Broader study findings: Estimated clonotype richness was generally higher in naive than memory subsets.

Sequenced sample: naive CD4+ T cells from PBMCs. Subset of the sample: CD45RA+ positively selected. The clonotype comes from a man younger than 30 in good health. Some clones in this sample may be carry-over from other donors' samples. V usage is TRBV30 and J usage is TRBJ2-3, with D perhaps given as TRBD1 or TRBD2 (5 bases each). The CDR3 DNA is TGTGCCTGGAGCTCTGGGGCGGGCCCCCTTGATACGCAGTATTTT. Translating it yields CAWSSGAGPLDTQYF.